The 16 T cell receptor beta chains below all came from one sample that was sequenced in a study of T-cell memory formation after mild COVID-19. Using its own MiXCR run on the 5' RACE reads, TCRdb lists one record per CDR3 protein. The sample holds about 290,000 distinct CDR3 sequences, around 15% seen once. Sequencing was performed on PBMCs or a T cell subset sorted from them (not recorded which). The origin of the receptors is a man aged 18 to 35 who had mild COVID-19 (a few samples of this study predate the infection). Cell type and time point are not known.

The chain joins TRBV5-1 to TRBJ2-5; the D call may be TRBD1 or TRBD2 (6 bases each). This CDR3 contains 15 residues. CDR1 SGHRS and CDR2 YFSETQ come from the germline V gene. Trimming removed 2 bases at V and 5 bases at J, with 16 bases between. The CDR3 DNA reads TGCGCCAGCAGCTTCATGTCCGGGGGCGAGGAGACCCAGTACTTC. Its translation is CASSFMSGGEETQYF.

The chain couples TRBV6-2 or TRBV6-3 to TRBJ2-1; no clear D. Per the germline V gene, CDR1 is MNHEY and CDR2 is SVGEGT. With 0 bases removed from V and 4 bases from J, the gap between germline ends came to 7 bases. The CDR3 totals 14 residues. CDR3 nucleotide sequence: TGTGCCAGCAGTTACTCGGACGATTACAATGAGCAGTTCTTC. This sequence encodes CASSYSDDYNEQFF.

DNA for the CDR3: TGTGCCAGCAGTTACTCCCCTGCAAACACCATATATTTT. This gives the protein CASSYSPANTIYF. The rearrangement uses TRBV6-5 and TRBJ1-3; D remains ambiguous. Germline V CDR1 and CDR2: MNHEY, SVGAGI. Trimming removed 0 bases from V and 6 bases from J, with 6 bases in between. CDR3 length: 13 amino acids.

The gene calls are TRBV7-9 and TRBJ2-1, with D hard to call. This CDR3 has 12 amino acids. The germline V and J ends were trimmed by 5 bases and 8 bases, with 10 bases remaining between them. Per the germline V gene, CDR1 is SEHNR and CDR2 is FQNEAQ (reference sequence). For the CDR3, the DNA is TGTGCCAGCAGCCCAAGGAAGGATGAGCAGTTCTTC. Its protein product is CASSPRKDEQFF.

This clonotype was found a few times. The V gene is TRBV5-8, the J gene TRBJ2-5; 10 nucleotides agree with TRBD2. The CDR3 sequence is 18 residues long. Germline CDR1 and CDR2: SGHTS and YDEGEE. V dropped 6 bases and J dropped 1; count of bases not matched to a gene: 15. For the CDR3, the DNA is TGTGCCAGCACTCGGGGAGGGACTAGCGAGCCATTCCAAGAGACCCAGTACTTC. Residues: CASTRGGTSEPFQETQYF.

This chain links TRBV5-6 with TRBJ2-7; D unresolved. The germline V and J ends were trimmed by 1 base and 3 bases, with 8 bases remaining between them. The CDR3 covers 13 residues. Germline CDR1 SGHDT, CDR2 YYEEEE. The CDR3 nucleotides read TGTGCCAGCAGCTTGTTAGGCTACTACGAGCAGTACGTC. Translation: CASSLLGYYEQYV.

V gene TRBV6-5 combines with J gene TRBJ2-7; tentative D call: TRBD2 (5 bases). Germline V gene lookup returns CDR1 MNHEY and CDR2 SVGAGI. The CDR3 extends over 13 amino acids. Trimming took off 6 bases at V and 1 base at J, with 10 bases between the two ends. The CDR3 here is CASSLDFSYEQYF. The CDR3 region has the DNA TGTGCCAGCAGCCTGGACTTTTCCTACGAGCAGTACTTC.

The chain couples TRBV9 to TRBJ2-3; D gene unclear. Trimming left V 6 bases short and J 0 bases short, with 11 bases between. The CDR3 loop spans 14 amino acids. Germline V gene sequence: CDR1 SGDLS, CDR2 YYNGEE. CDR3 in amino acids: CASTRQSSTDTQYF. The CDR3 coding sequence is TGTGCCAGCACCCGCCAGAGTAGCACAGATACGCAGTATTTT.

This clonotype was seen more than once but under ten times. The chain recombines TRBV12-3 or TRBV12-4 with TRBJ2-1; possibly TRBD2 for D (6 bases). The CDR3 sequence is 16 residues long. V shed 5 bases and J shed 0 bases, with 14 bases lying between them. CDR3 amino acids: CASSPKRASSYNEQFF. CDR3 bases: TGTGCCAGCAGTCCGAAGCGGGCGAGCTCCTACAATGAGCAGTTCTTC.

The rearrangement links TRBV20-1 to TRBJ2-5; 7 bases agree with TRBD1. Germline V gene data show CDR1 as DFQATT and CDR2 as SNEGSKA (reference sequence). V gave up 6 bases and J gave up 1 base; unmatched junction bases: 8. The CDR3 has 14 amino acids. The CDR3 nucleotides read TGCAGTGCCCGGGGACAGAACCTCCAAGAGACCCAGTACTTC. It yields the protein CSARGQNLQETQYF.

CDR3 in DNA: TGTGCCAGCAGTTACTTTAGCGGACGATCAGATACGCAGTATTTT. This sequence encodes CASSYFSGRSDTQYF. The J gene is TRBJ2-3, the V gene TRBV6-2 or TRBV6-3; TRBD2 is a possible D gene (6 bases). V was pared by 1 base and J by 4 bases, with 12 bases between. Germline CDR1 MNHEY, CDR2 SVGEGT. This CDR3 contains 15 residues.

The genes are TRBV5-1 and TRBJ2-1; D may be TRBD2 (5 bases). The CDR3 covers 15 residues. V was pared by 2 bases and J by 0 bases, with 9 bases between. The germline gives CDR1 SGHRS, CDR2 YFSETQ. The CDR3 sequence: CASSLPGISYNEQFF. As DNA, the CDR3 is TGCGCCAGCAGCTTACCGGGAATCTCCTACAATGAGCAGTTCTTC.

This clonotype was picked up a small number of times. CDR3 sequence reads: CASSPRTGSKTEAFF. The CDR3 coding sequence is TGTGCCAGCAGCCCCAGGACAGGGTCGAAGACTGAAGCTTTCTTT. The rearrangement joins TRBV7-2 to TRBJ1-1; 8 nucleotides line up with TRBD1. The junction had 10 bases not matched to a gene; V was cut back by 5 bases and J by 5 bases. Germline loops: CDR1 SGHTA, CDR2 FQGNSA. There are 15 residues in the CDR3.

This clonotype was counted between two and nine times. V usage is TRBV12-3 or TRBV12-4 and J usage is TRBJ1-2; tentatively, D is TRBD1 (5 bases). The V end lost 6 bases, the J end lost 8 bases, and 16 bases lay between the germline ends. The CDR3 runs to 13 residues. The CDR3 DNA follows: TGTGCCAGCAGCCGGGGGGGAGCTGGCGGCTACACCTTC. Its translation: CASSRGGAGGYTF.

This sequence joins TRBV7-9 and TRBJ2-3; the D gene is possibly TRBD1 (6 bases). The CDR3 spans 17 residues. Trimming removed 1 base at V and 0 bases at J, with 14 bases between. Germline-derived CDR1 and CDR2 are SEHNR and FQNEAQ (reference sequence). DNA for the CDR3: TGTGCCAGCAGCTTAGAGTCCATGGACAGTAGCACAGATACGCAGTATTTT. It specifies CASSLESMDSSTDTQYF.

V gene TRBV6-6 combines with J gene TRBJ1-5, with 9 bases lining up with TRBD1. In germline, CDR1 is MNHNY, CDR2 SVGAGI (reference sequence). The CDR3 is 14 residues long. Trimming took 7 bases from V and 9 from J; bases not matched to a gene: 10. In DNA form, the CDR3 reads TGTGCCAGCACCGTCGACAGGGGGGGCGGGCCCCAGCATTTT. Amino acids: CASTVDRGGGPQHF.